This T cell receptor (beta chain) was sequenced during a study of shared clonotypes between healthy human individuals. Using immunoSEQ multiplex PCR, the repertoire was profiled, and TCRdb retains in-frame clones only, with some absent. The data hold about 2.4 million clones, with 93% observed a single time. This CDR3 has 14 amino acids. V lost 6 bases, J lost 5 bases, and 17 bases lay in between. Germline V lookup: CDR1 SGHRS, CDR2 YFSETQ. The study enrolled healthy HIV-negative adults without recent acute infections or vaccinations as donors. Negatively enriched CD4+ T cells were divided by CD45RA into naive and memory.

V usage is TRBV5-1 and J usage is TRBJ1-1, with unresolved D. The TCR originated in a man between 18 and 29 years old in good health. Some clones in this sample may be carry-over from other donors' samples. Sequenced sample: naive CD4+ T cells from PBMCs. This sample's subset: CD45RA+ positively selected. CDR3 coding DNA: TGCGCCAGCATGCGGGCTCTTGAAGAGACTGAAGCTTTCTTT. Translated: CASMRALEETEAFF.